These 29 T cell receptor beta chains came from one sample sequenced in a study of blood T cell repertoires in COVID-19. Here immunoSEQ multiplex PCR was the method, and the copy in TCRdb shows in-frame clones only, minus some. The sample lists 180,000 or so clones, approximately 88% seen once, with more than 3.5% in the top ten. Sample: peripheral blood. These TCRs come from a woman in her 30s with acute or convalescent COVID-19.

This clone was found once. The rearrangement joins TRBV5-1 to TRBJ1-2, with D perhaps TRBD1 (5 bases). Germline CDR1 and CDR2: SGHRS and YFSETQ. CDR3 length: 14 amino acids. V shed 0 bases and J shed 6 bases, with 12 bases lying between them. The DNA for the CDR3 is TGCGCCAGCAGCTTGGCCCCGGGGGGAAATGGCTACACCTTC. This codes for CASSLAPGGNGYTF.

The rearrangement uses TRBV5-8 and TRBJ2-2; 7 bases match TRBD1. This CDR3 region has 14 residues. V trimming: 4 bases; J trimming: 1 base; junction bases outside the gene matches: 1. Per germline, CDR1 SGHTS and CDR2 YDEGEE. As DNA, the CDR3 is TGTGCCAGCAGCGACAGGGTGAACACCGGGGAGCTGTTTTTT. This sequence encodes CASSDRVNTGELFF.

The CDR3 sequence is CVNYLGGYGYTF. CDR3 DNA sequence: TGTGTCAACTACCTGGGAGGCTATGGCTACACCTTC. V usage is TRBV7-2 and J usage is TRBJ1-2; the D is unclear. The length of the CDR3 is 12 residues. Germline-derived CDR1 and CDR2 are SGHTA and FQGNSA. Full variable domain (remainder filled in from reference TRBV7-2 and TRBJ1-2): GAGVSQSPSNKVTEKGKDVELRCDPISGHTALYWYRQSLGQGLEFLIYFQGNSAPDKSGLPSDRFSAERTGGSVSTLTIQRTQQEDSAVYLCVNYLGGYGYTFGSGTRLTVV.

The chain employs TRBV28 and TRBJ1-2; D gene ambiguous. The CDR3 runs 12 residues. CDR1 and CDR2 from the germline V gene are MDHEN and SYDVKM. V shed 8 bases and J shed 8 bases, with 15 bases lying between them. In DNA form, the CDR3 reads TGTGCCAGCCAGTATCCCACAATCGGCTACACCTTC. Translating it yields CASQYPTIGYTF.

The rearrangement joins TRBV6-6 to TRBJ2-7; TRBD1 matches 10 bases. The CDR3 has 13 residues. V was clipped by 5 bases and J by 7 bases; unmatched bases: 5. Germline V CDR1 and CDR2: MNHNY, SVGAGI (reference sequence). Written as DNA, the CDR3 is TGTGCCAGCAGTCGGACAGGGGGTGATGAGCAGTACTTC. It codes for CASSRTGGDEQYF.

The CDR3: CASSYEVSREGETQYF. The CDR3 nucleotides are TGTGCCAGCAGCTACGAAGTTTCCAGGGAGGGGGAGACCCAGTACTTC. This chain uses TRBV3-1 (or the pseudogene TRBV3-2) with TRBJ2-5; TRBD2 aligns across 7 bases. The J segment lost 5 bases and the V segment lost 5 bases, leaving 14 bases of the junction unmatched. This CDR3 is 16 amino acids long. The germline gives CDR1 LGHDT, CDR2 YNNKEL (reference sequence).

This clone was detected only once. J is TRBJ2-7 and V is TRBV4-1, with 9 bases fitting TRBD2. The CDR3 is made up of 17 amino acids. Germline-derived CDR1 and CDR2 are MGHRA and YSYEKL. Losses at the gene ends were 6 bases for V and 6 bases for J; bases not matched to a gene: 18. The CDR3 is CASSARPPGAGGPEQYF. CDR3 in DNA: TGCGCCAGCAGTGCCAGGCCTCCCGGGGCGGGAGGGCCCGAGCAGTACTTC.

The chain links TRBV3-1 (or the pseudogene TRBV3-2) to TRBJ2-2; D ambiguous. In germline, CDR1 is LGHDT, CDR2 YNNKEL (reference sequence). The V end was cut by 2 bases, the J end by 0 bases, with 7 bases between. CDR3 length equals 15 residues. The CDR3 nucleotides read TGTGCCAGCAGCCAATCCCTTACGAACACCGGGGAGCTGTTTTTT. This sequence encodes CASSQSLTNTGELFF.

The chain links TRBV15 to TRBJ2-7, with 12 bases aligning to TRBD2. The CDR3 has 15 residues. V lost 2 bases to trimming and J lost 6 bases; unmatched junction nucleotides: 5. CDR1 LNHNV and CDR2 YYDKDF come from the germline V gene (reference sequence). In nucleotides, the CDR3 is TGTGCCACCAGCAGACTAGCGGGAGGGCCTCCCGAGCAGTACTTC. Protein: CATSRLAGGPPEQYF.

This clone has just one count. The DNA of the CDR3 is TGTGCCAGCAGCGTATTCGGCCAGGGAGGAGAGCAGTACTTC. Its protein is CASSVFGQGGEQYF. This chain links TRBV9 with TRBJ2-7, with D perhaps matching TRBD2 (6 bases). The CDR3 is 14 residues long. Trimming left V 1 base short and J 7 bases short, with 15 bases between. Germline loops: CDR1 SGDLS, CDR2 YYNGEE.

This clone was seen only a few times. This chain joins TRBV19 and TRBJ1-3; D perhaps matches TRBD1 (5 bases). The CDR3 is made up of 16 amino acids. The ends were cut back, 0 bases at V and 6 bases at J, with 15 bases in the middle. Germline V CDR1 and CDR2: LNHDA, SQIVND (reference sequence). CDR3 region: CASSIDRHIGVNTIYF. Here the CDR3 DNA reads TGTGCCAGTAGTATAGATAGGCACATAGGGGTAAACACCATATATTTT.

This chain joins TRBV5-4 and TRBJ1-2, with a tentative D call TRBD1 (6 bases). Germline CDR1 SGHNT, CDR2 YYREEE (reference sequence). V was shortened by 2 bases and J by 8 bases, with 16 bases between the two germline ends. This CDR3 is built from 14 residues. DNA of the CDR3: TGTGCCAGCAGCTTATTATCCCGAACAGGGGGCTACACCTTC. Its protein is CASSLLSRTGGYTF.

CDR3 in DNA: TGCAGCGTTGAAGAAAGGGGGCTCCGGTTTGGCTACACCTTC. Encoded protein: CSVEERGLRFGYTF. The J gene is TRBJ1-2, the V gene TRBV29-1; 7 nucleotides line up with TRBD1. After removal of 0 bases from V and 7 bases from J, the junction contained 8 bases not matched to a gene. Germline V gene sequence: CDR1 SQVTM, CDR2 ANQGSEA. The CDR3 runs 14 residues.

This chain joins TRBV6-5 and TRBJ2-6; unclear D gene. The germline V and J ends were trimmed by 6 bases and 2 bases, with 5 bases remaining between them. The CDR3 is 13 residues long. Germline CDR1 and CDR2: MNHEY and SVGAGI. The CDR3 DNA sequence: TGTGCCAGCAGACCTACTGGGGCCAACGTCCTGACTTTC. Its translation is CASRPTGANVLTF.

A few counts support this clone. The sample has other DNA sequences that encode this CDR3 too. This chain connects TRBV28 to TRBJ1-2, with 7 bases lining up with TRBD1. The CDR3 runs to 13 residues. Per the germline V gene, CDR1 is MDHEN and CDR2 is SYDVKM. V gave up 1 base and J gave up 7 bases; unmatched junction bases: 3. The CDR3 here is CASSLLGGGGYTF. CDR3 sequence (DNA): TGTGCCAGCAGTTTATTAGGGGGCGGTGGCTACACCTTC.

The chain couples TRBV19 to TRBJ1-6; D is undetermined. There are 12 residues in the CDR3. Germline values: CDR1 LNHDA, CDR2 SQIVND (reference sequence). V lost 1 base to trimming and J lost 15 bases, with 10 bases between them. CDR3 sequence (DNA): TGTGCCAGTAGTATAGGAGGGCAATACCTCCACTTT. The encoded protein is CASSIGGQYLHF.

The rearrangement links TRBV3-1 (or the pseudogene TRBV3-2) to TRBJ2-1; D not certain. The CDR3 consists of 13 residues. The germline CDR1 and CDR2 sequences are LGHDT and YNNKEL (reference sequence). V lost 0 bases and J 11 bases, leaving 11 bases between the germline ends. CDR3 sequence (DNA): TGTGCCAGCAGCCAAGACATATTAGCCAAGCAGTTCTTC. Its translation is CASSQDILAKQFF.

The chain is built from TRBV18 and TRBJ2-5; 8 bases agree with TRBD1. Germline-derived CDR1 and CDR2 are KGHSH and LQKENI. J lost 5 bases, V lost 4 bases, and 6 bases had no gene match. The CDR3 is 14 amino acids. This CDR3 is CASSRRDRRETQYF. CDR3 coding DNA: TGTGCCAGCTCACGACGGGACAGGAGGGAGACCCAGTACTTC.

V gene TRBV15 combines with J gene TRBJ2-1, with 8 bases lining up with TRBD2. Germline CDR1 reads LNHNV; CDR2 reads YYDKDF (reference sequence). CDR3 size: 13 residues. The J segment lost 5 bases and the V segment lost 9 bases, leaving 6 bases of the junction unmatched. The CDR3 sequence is CATGLDPDNEQFF. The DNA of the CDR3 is TGTGCCACGGGACTAGATCCTGACAATGAGCAGTTCTTC.

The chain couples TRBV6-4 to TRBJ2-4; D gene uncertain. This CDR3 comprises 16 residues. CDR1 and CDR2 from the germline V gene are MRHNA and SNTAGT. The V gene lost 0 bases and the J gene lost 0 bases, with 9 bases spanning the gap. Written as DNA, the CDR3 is TGTGCCAGCAGTGACTCGCGGATTCTAGCCAAAAACATTCAGTACTTC. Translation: CASSDSRILAKNIQYF.

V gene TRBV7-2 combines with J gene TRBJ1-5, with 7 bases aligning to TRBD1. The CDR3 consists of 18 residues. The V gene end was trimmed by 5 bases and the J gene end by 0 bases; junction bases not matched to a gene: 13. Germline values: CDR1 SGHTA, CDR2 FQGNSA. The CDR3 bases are TGTGCCAGCAGCAAGAGAGGGGACAGCTCTTATAGCAATCAGCCCCAGCATTTT. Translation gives CASSKRGDSSYSNQPQHF.

The CDR3 DNA reads as TGTGCCAGCAGCTTGTACCAGGGCCTCTCAGATACGCAGTATTTT. This sequence encodes CASSLYQGLSDTQYF. The rearrangement uses TRBV7-2 and TRBJ2-3; maybe TRBD1 (5 bases). The length of the CDR3 is 15 residues. The V end was cut by 3 bases, the J end by 4 bases, with 14 bases between. Looked up from germline, CDR1 is SGHTA and CDR2 is FQGNSA.

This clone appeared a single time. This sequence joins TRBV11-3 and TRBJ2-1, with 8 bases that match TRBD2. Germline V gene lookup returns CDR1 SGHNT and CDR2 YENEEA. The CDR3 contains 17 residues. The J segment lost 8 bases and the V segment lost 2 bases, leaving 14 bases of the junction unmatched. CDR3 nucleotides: TGTGCCAGCAGCTTATATAAGATGGGACTAGGGGGGGATGAGCAGTTCTTC. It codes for CASSLYKMGLGGDEQFF.

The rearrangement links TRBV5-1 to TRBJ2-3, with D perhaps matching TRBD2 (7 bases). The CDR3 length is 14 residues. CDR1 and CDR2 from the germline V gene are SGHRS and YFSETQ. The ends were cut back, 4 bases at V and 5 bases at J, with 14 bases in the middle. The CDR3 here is CASSRSGGRDTQYF. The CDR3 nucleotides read TGCGCCAGCAGCCGCTCGGGGGGCCGAGATACGCAGTATTTT.

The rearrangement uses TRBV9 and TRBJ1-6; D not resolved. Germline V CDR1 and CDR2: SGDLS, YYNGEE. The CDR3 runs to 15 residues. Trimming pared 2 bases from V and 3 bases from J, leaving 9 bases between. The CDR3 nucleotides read TGTGCCAGCAGCGTTGGAGTGGGCTATAATTCACCCCTCCACTTT. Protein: CASSVGVGYNSPLHF. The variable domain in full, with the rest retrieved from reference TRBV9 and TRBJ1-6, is DSGVTQTPKHLITATGQRVTLRCSPRSGDLSVYWYQQSLDQGLQFLIQYYNGEERAKGNILERFSAQQFPDLHSELNLSSLELGDSALYFCASSVGVGYNSPLHFGNGTRLTVT.

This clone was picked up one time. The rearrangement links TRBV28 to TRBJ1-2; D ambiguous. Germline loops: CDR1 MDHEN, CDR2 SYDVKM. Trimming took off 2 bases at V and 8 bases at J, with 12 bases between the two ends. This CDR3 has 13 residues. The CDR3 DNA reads TGTGCCAGCAGTTTACCAGTCCCTCCGGGCTACACCTTC. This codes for CASSLPVPPGYTF.

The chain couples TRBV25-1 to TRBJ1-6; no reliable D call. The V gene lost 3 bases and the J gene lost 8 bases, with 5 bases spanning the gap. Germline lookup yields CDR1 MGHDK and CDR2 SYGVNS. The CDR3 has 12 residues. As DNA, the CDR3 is TGTGCCAGCAGTGATCCTTATTCACCCCTCCACTTT. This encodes CASSDPYSPLHF. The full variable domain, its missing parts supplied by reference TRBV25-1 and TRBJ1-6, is EADIYQTPRYLVIGTGKKITLECSQTMGHDKMYWYQQDPGMELHLIHYSYGVNSTEKGDLSSESTVSRIRTEHFPLTLESARPSHTSQYLCASSDPYSPLHFGNGTRLTVT.

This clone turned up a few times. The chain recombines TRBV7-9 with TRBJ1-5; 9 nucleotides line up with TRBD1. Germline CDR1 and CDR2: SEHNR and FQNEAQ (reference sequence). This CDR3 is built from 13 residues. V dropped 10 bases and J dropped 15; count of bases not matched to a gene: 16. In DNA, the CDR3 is TGTGCCACGTGGGGCTCAAACCCGGGACAGGGGCATTTT. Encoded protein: CATWGSNPGQGHF.

The DNA of the CDR3 is TGTGCCAGCAGTGAACAGGCCAACACTGAAGCTTTCTTT. It translates to CASSEQANTEAFF. This chain links TRBV6-1 with TRBJ1-1; no firm D call. Germline V gene data show CDR1 as MNHNS and CDR2 as SASEGT. This CDR3 comprises 13 residues. Trimming shortened V by 2 bases and J by 2 bases, and 6 bases separated the two germline ends.